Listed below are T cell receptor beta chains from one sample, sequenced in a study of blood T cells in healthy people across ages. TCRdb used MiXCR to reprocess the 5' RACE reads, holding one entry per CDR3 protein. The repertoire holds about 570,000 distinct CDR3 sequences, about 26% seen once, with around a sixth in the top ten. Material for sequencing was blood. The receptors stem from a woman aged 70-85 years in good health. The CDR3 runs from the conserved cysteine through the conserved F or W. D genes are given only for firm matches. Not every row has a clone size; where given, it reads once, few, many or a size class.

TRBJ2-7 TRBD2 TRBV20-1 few TGCAGTGCTGCCTCCGGGACTAGCGGGGACTACGAGCAGTACTTC CSAASGTSGDYEQYF
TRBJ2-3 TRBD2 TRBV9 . TGTGCCAGCAGCGTAGTACCCAGCGGGGGGGCAGCTACGCAGTATTTT CASSVVPSGGAATQYF
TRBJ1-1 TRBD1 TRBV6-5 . TGTGCCAGCAGCTTTGGACAGGGTGAAGCTTTCTTT CASSFGQGEAFF
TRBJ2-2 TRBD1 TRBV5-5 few TGTGCCAGCAGTCGCCGGGACAGCAACACCGGGGAGCTGTTTTTT CASSRRDSNTGELFF
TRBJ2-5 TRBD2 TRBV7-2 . TGTGCCAGCAGCCGTAGCGGGTCGGAGACCCAGTACTTC CASSRSGSETQYF
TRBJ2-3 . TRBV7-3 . TGTGCCAGCAGCAAGGGATCAGATACGCAGTATTTT CASSKGSDTQYF
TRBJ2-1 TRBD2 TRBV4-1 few TGCGCCAGCAGCCAAGAGAGGGGACTAGCGGGGGAGTATGAGCAGTTCTTC CASSQERGLAGEYEQFF
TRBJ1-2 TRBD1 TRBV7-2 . TGTGCCAGCAGCCCAGGGGGTTTCAACTATGGCTACACCTTC CASSPGGFNYGYTF
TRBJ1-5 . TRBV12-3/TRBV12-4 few TGTGCCAGCAGCTCGGGCAGGGCGGGCAATCAGCCCCAGCATTTT CASSSGRAGNQPQHF
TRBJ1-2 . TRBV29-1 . TGCAGCGTTGAAGAGCCCATGACAGTTGCCTATGGCTACACCTTC CSVEEPMTVAYGYTF
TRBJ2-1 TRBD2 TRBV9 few TGTGCCAGCAGCGAGAGGGAGACTAGCGGATACAATGAGCAGTTCTTC CASSERETSGYNEQFF
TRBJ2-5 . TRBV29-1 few TGCAGCGTTGTAAGCGCCTCCGAGACCCAGTACTTC CSVVSASETQYF
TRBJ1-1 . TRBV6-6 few TGTGCCAGCACTCCCCCTGGGCAGGGGCGGTACACTGAAGCTTTCTTT CASTPPGQGRYTEAFF
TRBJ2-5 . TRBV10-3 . TGTGCCATCAGTGAGTCCAGTATCCAAGAGACCCAGTACTTC CAISESSIQETQYF
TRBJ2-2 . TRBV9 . TGTGCCAGCAGCGTAGTTGGAACCGGGGAGCTGTTTTTT CASSVVGTGELFF
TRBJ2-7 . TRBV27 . TGTGCCAGCAGTCCACCGAACAGGTTCTACGAGCAGTACTTC CASSPPNRFYEQYF
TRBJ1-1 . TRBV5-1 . TGCGCCAGCAGCAGACTTACGCCGGGGGACACTGAAGCTTTCTTT CASSRLTPGDTEAFF
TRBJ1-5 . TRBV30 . TGTGCCTGGAGTGTAGTGGGAGGTGGCAATCAGCCCCAGCATTTT CAWSVVGGGNQPQHF
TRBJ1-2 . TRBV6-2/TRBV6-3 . TGTGCCAGCAGCTTACCGGATAACTATGGCTACACCTTC CASSLPDNYGYTF
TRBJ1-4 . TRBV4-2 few TGTGCCAGCAGCCAAGTTGAAACTAATGAAAAACTGTTTTTT CASSQVETNEKLFF
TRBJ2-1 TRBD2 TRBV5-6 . TGTGCCAGCAGCCCGGGACTACATGATGAGCAGTTCTTC CASSPGLHDEQFF
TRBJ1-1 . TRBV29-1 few TGCAGCGTTGAGGGGAGTGAAGCTTTCTTT CSVEGSEAFF
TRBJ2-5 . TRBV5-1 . TGCGCCAGCAGTAAAACAGCTCCCGACCAAGAGACCCAGTACTTC CASSKTAPDQETQYF
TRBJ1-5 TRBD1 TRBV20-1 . TGCAGTGCTGGCGGACAGGGTGGGGGCAATCAGCCCCAGCATTTT CSAGGQGGGNQPQHF
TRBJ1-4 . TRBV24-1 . TGTGCCACCAGTGACCGGGACAACCAACTGTTTTTT CATSDRDNQLFF
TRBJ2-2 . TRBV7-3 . TGTGCCAGCAGCTTCGATATAACCGGGGAGCTGTTTTTT CASSFDITGELFF
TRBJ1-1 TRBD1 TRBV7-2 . TGTGCCAGCAGCTCCCTTGGGACAGCCTATGAAGCTTTCTTT CASSSLGTAYEAFF
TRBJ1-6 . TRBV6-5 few TGTGCCAGCAGTTATTCCACGGATAGGGCATATAATTCACCCCTCCACTTT CASSYSTDRAYNSPLHF
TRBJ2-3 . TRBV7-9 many TGTGCCAGCAGCTTGGGGCAGGGATTCGGTACGCAGTATTTT CASSLGQGFGTQYF
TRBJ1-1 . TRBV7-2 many TGTGCCAGCAGCTCTCGGGACACCTTGAACACTGAAGCTTTCTTT CASSSRDTLNTEAFF
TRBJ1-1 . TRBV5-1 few TGCGCCAGCAGCTTGGCCCCCGGGAGTGGTGGTGAAGCTTTCTTT CASSLAPGSGGEAFF
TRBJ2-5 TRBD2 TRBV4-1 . TGCGCCAGCAGCCGAACTAGCGGGGGGACGGATGAGACCCAGTACTTC CASSRTSGGTDETQYF
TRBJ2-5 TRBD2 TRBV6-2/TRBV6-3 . TGTGCCAGCAGGAGGAGCGGGGGAATGGAGACCCAGTACTTC CASRRSGGMETQYF
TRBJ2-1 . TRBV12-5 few TGTGCTAGTGGCTGGCTACGGGGGTACAATGAGCAGTTCTTC CASGWLRGYNEQFF
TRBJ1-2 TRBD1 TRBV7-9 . TGTGCCAGCGAAGTTGGACAGGGGGCTGGGGGCTACACCTTC CASEVGQGAGGYTF
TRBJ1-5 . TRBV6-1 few TGTGCCAGCAGTGGACCAAGGGGGGGGCTAAGGGTCAATCAGCCCCAGCATTTT CASSGPRGGLRVNQPQHF
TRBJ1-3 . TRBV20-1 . TGCAGTGCCGCCAAATCCGGAAACACCATATATTTT CSAAKSGNTIYF
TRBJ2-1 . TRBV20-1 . TGCAGTGCTAGAGATGGGCAGGGGAGCGACAATGAGCAGTTCTTC CSARDGQGSDNEQFF
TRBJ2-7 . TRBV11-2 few TGTGCCAGCAGCTTAGAGGGCAGGGGATACGAGCAGTACTTC CASSLEGRGYEQYF
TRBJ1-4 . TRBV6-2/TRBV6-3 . TGTGCCAGCAGTCCCGGACAGTCACGATATGAAAAACTGTTTTTT CASSPGQSRYEKLFF
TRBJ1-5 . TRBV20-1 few TGCAGTGCTAAGAGGGGTCCGAGCAATCAGCCCCAGCATTTT CSAKRGPSNQPQHF
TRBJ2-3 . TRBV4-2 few TGTGCCAGCGGCCAAGGTGATAGCGGAGACTTCACAGATACGCAGTATTTT CASGQGDSGDFTDTQYF
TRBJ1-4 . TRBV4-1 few TGCGCCAGCAGCCAAGGGGGACTTACGTGGGGAAAACTGTTTTTT CASSQGGLTWGKLFF
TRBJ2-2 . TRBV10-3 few TGTGCCATCAGTCCTGACAGCGTGAACACCGGGGAGCTGTTTTTT CAISPDSVNTGELFF
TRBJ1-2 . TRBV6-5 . TGTGCCAGCAGTTACTCCCCGGGAAAGAACGGCTACACCTTC CASSYSPGKNGYTF
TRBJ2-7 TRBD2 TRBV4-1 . TGCGCCAGCAGCCAAGAGGGAACGGGGGGGTCCTACGAGCAGTACTTC CASSQEGTGGSYEQYF
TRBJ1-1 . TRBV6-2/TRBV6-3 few TGTGTCAGCAGTTATACAGGGTTCGCTGAAGCTTTCTTT CVSSYTGFAEAFF
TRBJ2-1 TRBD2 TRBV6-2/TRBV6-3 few TGTGCCAGCAGTTACCTCGGCGGGGGGGCGAAGAATGAGCAGTTCTTC CASSYLGGGAKNEQFF
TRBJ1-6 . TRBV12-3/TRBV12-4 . TGTGCCAGCAGTTCCGGGACATCAACCTATAATTCACCCCTCCACTTT CASSSGTSTYNSPLHF
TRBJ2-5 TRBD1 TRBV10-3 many TGTGCCATCAGTGAGTCCGGACAGGGTGAGACCCAGTACTTC CAISESGQGETQYF
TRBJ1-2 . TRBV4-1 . TGCGCCAGCAGCCAAGATCTGGGGTACTATGGCTACACCTTC CASSQDLGYYGYTF